Included here is one T cell receptor (beta chain) sequence, with context. Its antigen is not identified. This CDR3 contains 14 residues. V lost 0 bases, J lost 5 bases, and 11 bases lay in between. Germline lookup yields CDR1 SGHRS and CDR2 YFSETQ. This entry comes from a study of sequential checkpoint blockade in melanoma. Study overall: Each arm's sequence ended with maintenance nivolumab. TCRbeta immunosequencing was performed on DNA from over 90 pretreatment melanoma tumor samples.

Findings and limits, study-wide: Rising tumor T-cell fraction and clonality meant about 30 times likelier benefit.

The method was immunoSEQ multiplex PCR; TCRdb's version includes in-frame clones alone and lacks a portion of them. The sample lists tens of thousands of clones, under 35% occurring once. Treatment here: randomized to nivolumab then ipilimumab (arm A) or the reverse (arm B). Sequencing used tumor tissue (inferred from file names), obtained from a patient given nivolumab and ipilimumab in sequence. The origin of this receptor is a human donor with melanoma. V gene TRBV5-1 combines with J gene TRBJ1-1; D is unclear. CDR3 sequence: CASSLVGGITEAFF. The CDR3 nucleotides read TGCGCCAGCAGCTTGGTGGGCGGCATAACTGAAGCTTTCTTT.